This entry concerns a single T cell receptor (beta chain). Losses at the gene ends were 5 bases for V and 8 bases for J; bases not matched to a gene: 6. Germline loops: CDR1 SEHNR, CDR2 FQNEAQ (reference sequence). The CDR3 runs to 15 residues. Per the authors' pipeline: Estimation of nucleated cell counts was performed using reference gene primer amplification. Produced via immunoSEQ multiplex PCR; TCRdb's table is partial and in-frame only. V, J and clone size were drawn from that table, and D and trimming were deduced from the DNA. The data show 35,000 to 50,000 clones, 80% to 90% seen once. The sample comes from a study of blood T cell repertoires in COVID-19. About the study: Acute-phase and convalescent COVID-19 samples originated in the United States, Italy and Spain. Nucleic acid was either cDNA or gDNA, and it came from T cells, B-cell-depleted T cells, or PBMCs.

Sequenced input: peripheral blood. The chain couples TRBV7-9 to TRBJ2-1; 13 nucleotides agree with TRBD2. This clonotype originated in a woman aged 40-49 years with acute or convalescent COVID-19. The CDR3 is CASSTGTSGNDEQFF. CDR3 nucleotide sequence: TGTGCCAGCAGCACCGGGACTAGCGGGAACGATGAGCAGTTCTTC.